One and the same sample provided the 25 T cell receptor beta chains below, sequenced in a study of memory CD4+ T cells and cytomegalovirus serostatus. Single viable CD3+CD4+CD8-CD45RO+ cells were sorted as the memory CD4+ T cells. TCRdb's table, derived via immunoSEQ multiplex PCR, lists solely in-frame clones and lacks some. The top ten hold about 0.9% of the sample, which has about 64,000 clones, approximately 77% seen once. Source material: memory CD4+ T cells from blood. All receptors come from an adult in good health and CMV-seronegative.

This clone was recorded only once. The gene calls are TRBV30 and TRBJ2-3; D not resolved. There are 14 residues in the CDR3. CDR1 is GTSNPN, CDR2 SVGIG, per germline (reference sequence). Deletions cut 0 bases from V and 0 bases from J, with 7 bases between. The CDR3 reads CAWSVSWSTDTQYF. CDR3 nucleotide sequence: TGTGCCTGGAGTGTGTCGTGGAGCACAGATACGCAGTATTTT. Full variable domain (rest looked up from reference TRBV30 and TRBJ2-3): SQTIHQWPATLVQPVGSPLSLECTVEGTSNPNLYWYRQAAGRGLQLLFYSVGIGQISSEVPQNLSASRPQDRQFILSSKKLLLSDSGFYLCAWSVSWSTDTQYFGPGTRLTVL.

The chain combines TRBV19 with TRBJ2-3; possible D gene TRBD1, 6 bases. The CDR3 is 16 residues long. The germline V gene has CDR1 LNHDA and CDR2 SQIVND (reference sequence). Trimming removed 6 bases at V and 3 bases at J, with 19 bases between. This CDR3 reads CASSPRLGALTDTQYF. The CDR3 bases are TGTGCCAGTAGCCCCCGACTGGGGGCGCTGACAGATACGCAGTATTTT.

CDR3 sequence (DNA): TGTGCCAGCAGCTTAGGATCGCAGGGGAACACTGAAGCTTTCTTT. Translating it yields CASSLGSQGNTEAFF. The chain employs TRBV11-3 and TRBJ1-1, with D maybe TRBD1 (5 bases). V lost 1 base and J 1 base, leaving 10 bases between the germline ends. The CDR3 is 15 residues long. The germline CDR1 and CDR2 sequences are SGHNT and YENEEA.

The chain carries TRBV19 and TRBJ2-1; 8 nucleotides align to TRBD2. This CDR3 is built from 14 residues. Germline V gene lookup returns CDR1 LNHDA and CDR2 SQIVND (reference sequence). The trim removed 3 bases at V and 7 bases at J, leaving 5 bases unmatched. The CDR3 coding sequence is TGTGCCAGTAGTATGTCCGGGGGGGCAAATGAGCAGTTCTTC. Its translation: CASSMSGGANEQFF.

The V gene is TRBV19, the J gene TRBJ1-5; 9 positions agree with TRBD1. Germline CDR1 reads LNHDA; CDR2 reads SQIVND (reference sequence). This CDR3 is 15 amino acids long. The trim removed 1 base at V and 7 bases at J, leaving 5 bases unmatched. CDR3 DNA sequence: TGTGCCAGTAGTATAGCACAGGGGGCGAAACAGCCCCAGCATTTT. This sequence encodes CASSIAQGAKQPQHF.

The J gene is TRBJ2-3, the V gene TRBV19; 8 nucleotides line up with TRBD2. CDR1 LNHDA and CDR2 SQIVND come from the germline V gene (reference sequence). This CDR3 spans 16 amino acids. J lost 4 bases, V lost 5 bases, and 11 bases had no gene match. CDR3 in amino acids: CASSVLSGRSADTQYF. The CDR3 nucleotides read TGTGCCAGTAGTGTTCTCAGCGGGAGATCGGCAGATACGCAGTATTTT.

This chain joins TRBV7-2 and TRBJ2-2, with 8 bases that match TRBD1. The CDR3 loop spans 14 amino acids. V gave up 5 bases and J gave up 3 bases; unmatched junction bases: 2. Germline values: CDR1 SGHTA, CDR2 FQGNSA. The chain's CDR3 is CASSQGAHTGELFF. For the CDR3, the DNA is TGTGCCAGCAGCCAGGGGGCTCACACCGGGGAGCTGTTTTTT.

This clone has just one count. V usage is TRBV5-6 and J usage is TRBJ1-1, with D uncertain. Germline lookup yields CDR1 SGHDT and CDR2 YYEEEE. The V end was cut by 2 bases, the J end by 3 bases, with 17 bases between. This CDR3 contains 16 residues. The CDR3 here is CASSFEGLGMDTEAFF. In nucleotides, the CDR3 is TGTGCCAGCAGCTTCGAGGGTCTGGGGATGGACACTGAAGCTTTCTTT.

The chain is built from TRBV29-1 and TRBJ1-5; D is unresolved. The germline gives CDR1 SQVTM, CDR2 ANQGSEA. The CDR3 is 15 residues long. V gave up 4 bases and J gave up 5 bases, with 18 bases separating them. CDR3: CSVVVSWGGDQPQHF. For the CDR3, the DNA is TGCAGCGTTGTAGTATCCTGGGGAGGTGATCAGCCCCAGCATTTT.

CDR3 nucleotides: TGTGCCAGCGGTAGGACTAGCGGGACGGCAAACATTCAGTACTTC. This encodes CASGRTSGTANIQYF. The chain uses TRBV27 and TRBJ2-4, with TRBD2 matching 12 bases. CDR3 length: 15 amino acids. V gave up 8 bases and J gave up 6 bases; unmatched junction bases: 8. Germline V gene sequence: CDR1 MNHEY, CDR2 SMNVEV (reference sequence).

This clone was seen a single time. An end of the junction does not agree with germline; a read error may underlie this. The chain combines TRBV2 with TRBJ1-5, with D unclear. The germline gives CDR1 SNHLY, CDR2 FYNNEI. The CDR3 is 13 amino acids. CDR3 coding DNA: TGTGCCAGCAGCGCGCAGAACAATCGGCCCCAGCATTTT. It translates to CASSAQNNRPQHF. The full variable domain, rest sourced from reference TRBV2 and TRBJ1-5, is EPEVTQTPSHQVTQMGQEVILRCVPISNHLYFYWYRQILGQKVEFLVSFYNNEISEKSEIFDDQFSVERPDGSNFTLKIRSTKLEDSAMYFCASSAQNNRPQHFGDGTRLSIL.

This chain joins TRBV6-5 and TRBJ1-1; D call uncertain. CDR1 is MNHEY and CDR2 is SVGAGI in the germline V gene. This CDR3 has 14 residues. The V and J ends lost 7 bases and 8 bases respectively, with 20 bases between them. Written as DNA, the CDR3 is TGTGCCAGCACCGGGGTTCCTACAGAGAGAGAAGCTTTCTTT. Translating gives CASTGVPTEREAFF.

This clone was counted once. An end of the junction differs from the germline gene, which may be a read error. The J gene is TRBJ2-3, the V gene TRBV7-2; 11 bases align to TRBD2. The CDR3 consists of 12 residues. Looked up from germline, CDR1 is SGHTA and CDR2 is FQGNSA. The CDR3 nucleotides are TGTGCCAGCAGCCAACTAGCGGGGGCCGGTCGTTTT. Protein: CASSQLAGAGRF.

About this clone: A read error may account for a junction end that differs from germline. The chain links TRBV20-1 to TRBJ2-1, with D unclear. The CDR3 runs 11 residues. Germline CDR1 DFQATT, CDR2 SNEGSKA (reference sequence). CDR3 loop: CSAPSHNEQFF. In DNA form, the CDR3 reads TGCAGTGCCCCCTCCCACAATGAGCAGTTCTTC.

V and J are TRBV18 and TRBJ2-5; the match to TRBD1 covers 9 bases. After removal of 5 bases from V and 4 bases from J, the junction contained 14 bases not matched to a gene. Germline V gene lookup returns CDR1 KGHSH and CDR2 LQKENI. This CDR3 is built from 17 residues. CDR3 nucleotide sequence: TGTGCCAGCTCAAAGGACAGGGGAGTTTCGTCAAGAGAGACCCAGTACTTC. This gives the protein CASSKDRGVSSRETQYF.

This sequence joins TRBV9 and TRBJ1-1, with a tentative D call TRBD1 (5 bases). Trimming took 2 bases from V and 5 from J, leaving 16 bases between them. Germline values: CDR1 SGDLS, CDR2 YYNGEE. The CDR3 consists of 15 residues. The CDR3 reads CASSVGGGQRTEAFF. The CDR3 coding sequence is TGTGCCAGCAGCGTCGGGGGGGGTCAGCGGACTGAAGCTTTCTTT.

The chain uses TRBV5-1 and TRBJ1-3; no clear D. The CDR3 consists of 13 residues. Germline CDR1 SGHRS, CDR2 YFSETQ. V was pared by 5 bases and J by 0 bases, with 6 bases between. The CDR3 is CASREASGNTIYF. The DNA for the CDR3 is TGCGCCAGCAGGGAGGCCTCTGGAAACACCATATATTTT.

The V call is TRBV6-1, the J call TRBJ2-7; D might be TRBD2 (7 bases). From germline, CDR1 is MNHNS and CDR2 SASEGT. The CDR3 consists of 14 residues. Trimming shortened V by 4 bases and J by 2 bases, and 12 bases separated the two germline ends. CDR3 coding DNA: TGTGCCAGCAGTGGGGGGGAGGGGGCCTACGAGCAGTACTTC. Protein: CASSGGEGAYEQYF.

This clone has just a few counts. The chain uses TRBV11-1 and TRBJ2-7; 11 bases fit TRBD2. Per the germline V gene, CDR1 is SGHAT and CDR2 is FQDESV (reference sequence). The CDR3 extends over 15 amino acids. J lost 4 bases, V lost 3 bases, and 5 bases had no gene match. The DNA of the CDR3 is TGTGCCAGCAGCTTGGACCGACTAGCGGGATACGAGCAGTACTTC. Its translation: CASSLDRLAGYEQYF.

The rearrangement links TRBV7-9 to TRBJ2-7; 8 nucleotides line up with TRBD2. V lost 5 bases, J lost 1 base, and 4 bases stayed unmatched. CDR1 and CDR2 (germline): SEHNR, FQNEAQ (reference sequence). This CDR3 contains 14 residues. The CDR3 DNA reads TGTGCCAGCAGCCGGGGGGGTGAGTCCTACGAGCAGTACTTC. Protein product: CASSRGGESYEQYF.

In its sample, this clone was seen a few times. The DNA of the CDR3 is TGTGCCAGCAGCCCCGGGGCCCCGAAGCAGTACTTC. Amino acids: CASSPGAPKQYF. The chain carries TRBV7-8 and TRBJ2-7, with D perhaps being TRBD1 or TRBD2 (5 bases each). The CDR3 length is 12 residues. V dropped 5 bases and J dropped 8 bases, with 13 bases sitting between them. Per germline, CDR1 SGHVS and CDR2 FQNEAQ.

About this clone: Its ends do not fully match the called genes, so a read error is possible. The rearrangement joins TRBV7-2 to TRBJ2-3; D perhaps matches TRBD2 (5 bases). There are 13 residues in the CDR3. Germline V lookup: CDR1 SGHTA, CDR2 FQGNSA. The CDR3 DNA is TGTGCCAGCAGCCTAGCTTACACAGATACGCAGTATTTT. Its protein is CASSLAYTDTQYF.

This clone has just a few counts. The chain couples TRBV7-9 to TRBJ1-3; 8 nucleotides line up with TRBD1. V shed 10 bases, J shed 4 bases, and the junction held 6 bases outside the gene matches. The CDR3 sequence is 13 residues long. Germline CDR1 and CDR2: SEHNR and FQNEAQ (reference sequence). CDR3 nucleotide sequence: TGTGCCATTCCCGGACAGGGCGGAAACACCATATATTTT. Amino acid sequence: CAIPGQGGNTIYF. The full variable domain, its missing parts supplied by reference TRBV7-9 and TRBJ1-3, is DTGVSQNPRHKITKRGQNVTFRCDPISEHNRLYWYRQTLGQGPEFLTYFQNEAQLEKSRLLSDRFSAERPKGSFSTLEIQRTEQGDSAMYLCAIPGQGGNTIYFGEGSWLTVV.

This clone has more than one count but fewer than ten. V gene TRBV29-1 combines with J gene TRBJ2-3; 8 bases agree with TRBD1. Trimming cost V 7 bases and J 2 bases; bases outside gene matches: 8. Germline CDR1 is SQVTM and CDR2 is ANQGSEA. The CDR3 has 14 amino acids. DNA of the CDR3: TGCAGCGGCTCGACAGGGGAGGTCACAGATACGCAGTATTTT. Translated, it gives CSGSTGEVTDTQYF.

The CDR3 protein is CASSIGGQTTNSPLHF. The CDR3 coding sequence is TGTGCCAGTAGTATAGGGGGACAGACGACAAATTCACCCCTCCACTTT. The rearrangement uses TRBV19 and TRBJ1-6; 7 bases match TRBD1. The CDR3 loop spans 16 amino acids. The germline CDR1 and CDR2 sequences are LNHDA and SQIVND (reference sequence). Trimming took 1 base from V and 7 from J; bases not matched to a gene: 7.